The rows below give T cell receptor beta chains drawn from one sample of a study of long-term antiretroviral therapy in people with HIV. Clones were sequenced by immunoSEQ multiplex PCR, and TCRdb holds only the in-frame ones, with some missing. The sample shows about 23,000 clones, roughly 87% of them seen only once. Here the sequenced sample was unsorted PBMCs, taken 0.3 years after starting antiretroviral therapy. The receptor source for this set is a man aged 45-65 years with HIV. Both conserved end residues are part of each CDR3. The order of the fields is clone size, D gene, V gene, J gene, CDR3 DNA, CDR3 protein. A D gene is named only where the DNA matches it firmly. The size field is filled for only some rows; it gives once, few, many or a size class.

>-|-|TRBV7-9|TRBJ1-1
TGTGCCAGCAGCTTAGGGCTCAGGACAGAGAACACTGAAGCTTTCTTT
CASSLGLRTENTEAFF
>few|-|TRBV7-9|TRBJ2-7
TGTGCCAGCAGCCCGCCGGGCTACGAGCAGTACTTC
CASSPPGYEQYF
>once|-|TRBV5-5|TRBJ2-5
TGTGCCAGCAGCCCCCTTGAGCACTCACAAGAGACCCAGTACTTC
CASSPLEHSQETQYF
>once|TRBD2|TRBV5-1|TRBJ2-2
TGCGCCAGCAGCTTGGCCTCGGGGGGGTCCGGGGAGCTGTTTTTT
CASSLASGGSGELFF
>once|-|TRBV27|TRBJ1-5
TGTGCCAGCAGTCCCAGTTTCGGCTATAGCAATCAGCCCCAGCATTTT
CASSPSFGYSNQPQHF
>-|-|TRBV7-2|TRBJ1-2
TGTGCCAGCAGCTTAGGGTACTCCTTCTATGGCTACACCTTC
CASSLGYSFYGYTF
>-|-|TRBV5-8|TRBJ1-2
TGTGCCAGCAGCTTCAAAGGGTTAAGCTACACCTTC
CASSFKGLSYTF
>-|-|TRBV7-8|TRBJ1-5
TGTGCCAGCAGCTTAACATTTGGGGGAGGCAATCAGCCCCAGCATTTT
CASSLTFGGGNQPQHF
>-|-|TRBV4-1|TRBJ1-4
TGCGCCAGCAGCCAAGATTGGGAGATAAATGAAAAACTGTTTTTT
CASSQDWEINEKLFF
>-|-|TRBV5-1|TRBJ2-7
TGCGCCAGCAGCGGATCCGGGGGCGAGCAGTACTTC
CASSGSGGEQYF
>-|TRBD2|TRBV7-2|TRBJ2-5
TGTGCCAGCAGCTTAGCGGGGACTAGCGGCCAAGAGACCCAGTACTTC
CASSLAGTSGQETQYF
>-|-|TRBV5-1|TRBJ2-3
TGCGCCAGCAGCTTGGCGTCCGTCACAGATACGCAGTATTTT
CASSLASVTDTQYF
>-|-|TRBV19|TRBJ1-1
TGTGCCAGTAGTATAGGGGGGGAGGTCACTGAAGCTTTCTTT
CASSIGGEVTEAFF
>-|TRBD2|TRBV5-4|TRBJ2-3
TGTGCCAGCAGCTTGACTAGCGGAAGCACAGATACGCAGTATTTT
CASSLTSGSTDTQYF
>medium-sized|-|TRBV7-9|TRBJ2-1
TGTGCCAGCTCGGAGCGGGCTCCTACCTACAATGAGCAGTTCTTC
CASSERAPTYNEQFF
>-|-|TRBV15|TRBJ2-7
TGTGCCACCAGCAGAGGGAAGTTGTACGAGCAGTACTTC
CATSRGKLYEQYF
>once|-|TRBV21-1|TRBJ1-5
TGTGCCAGCAGCAAAGTAGAGGGACAGGATAATCAGCCCCAGCATTTT
CASSKVEGQDNQPQHF
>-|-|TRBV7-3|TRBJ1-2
TGTGCCAGCAGCTTAATAGGGGCCTATGGCTACACCTTC
CASSLIGAYGYTF
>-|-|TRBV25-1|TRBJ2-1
TGTGCCAGCAGTGAATTAGCAGGGGATCATATTGAGCAGTTCTTC
CASSELAGDHIEQFF
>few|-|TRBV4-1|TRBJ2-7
TGCGCCAGCAGCCAAGGAATGGGGCAGAGCTACGAGCAGTACTTC
CASSQGMGQSYEQYF
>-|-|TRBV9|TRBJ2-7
TGTGCCAGCAGCGTAGATGACGGAACCTACGAGCAGTACTTC
CASSVDDGTYEQYF
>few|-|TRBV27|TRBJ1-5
TGTGCCAGCAGTTTTATAGGGAGCAATCAGCCCCAGCATTTT
CASSFIGSNQPQHF
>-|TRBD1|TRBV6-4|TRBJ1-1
TGTGCCAGCAGTTCGGGACAGGGGGCCTCTGAAGCTTTCTTT
CASSSGQGASEAFF
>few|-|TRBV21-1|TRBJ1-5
TGTGCCAGCAGCTCCCGGGACAGGGGGCATCGTCAGCCCCAGCATTTT
CASSSRDRGHRQPQHF
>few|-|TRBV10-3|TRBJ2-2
TGTGCCACCAGGGCGGAAGTGGTGCCCGGGGAGCTGTTTTTT
CATRAEVVPGELFF
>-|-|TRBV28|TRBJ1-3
TGTGCCAGCACCTTAGGGCGGATGACCCTCTCTGGAAACACCATATATTTT
CASTLGRMTLSGNTIYF
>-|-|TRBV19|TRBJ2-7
TGTGCCAGTAGTAATACCGGGGCCAGCGAGCAGTACTTC
CASSNTGASEQYF
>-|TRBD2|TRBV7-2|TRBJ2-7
TGTGCCAGCATCAATCAGGGAGGGCCCTACGAGCAGTACTTC
CASINQGGPYEQYF
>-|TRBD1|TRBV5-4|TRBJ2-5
TGTGCCAGCAGCCTAATCGACAGGGTCCAAGAGACCCAGTACTTC
CASSLIDRVQETQYF
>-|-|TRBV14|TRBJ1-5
TGTGCCAGCAGTCCCGACGAGAGACAGCCCCAGCATTTT
CASSPDERQPQHF
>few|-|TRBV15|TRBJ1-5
TGTGCCACCAGCAGGGGTAGGGACAATCAGCCCCAGCATTTT
CATSRGRDNQPQHF
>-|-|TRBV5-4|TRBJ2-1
TGTGCCAGCAGTCGGAGCGGTTCAATCTTCCCCTTCTACAATGAGCAGTTCTTC
CASSRSGSIFPFYNEQFF
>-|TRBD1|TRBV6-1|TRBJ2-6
TGTGCCAGCAGCGAAGAAATAGCCCTGGGACAGGGCTCTGGGGCCAACGTCCTGACTTTC
CASSEEIALGQGSGANVLTF
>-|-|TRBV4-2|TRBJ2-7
TGTGCCAGCAGCCAAGATCCAAGTATCGACTACGAGCAGTACTTC
CASSQDPSIDYEQYF
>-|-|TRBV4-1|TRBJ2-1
TGCGCCAGCAGCCAAGAGGCCAATGAGCAGTTCTTC
CASSQEANEQFF
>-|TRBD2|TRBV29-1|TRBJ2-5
TGCAGCGTTGAATGGACTAGCGAAGAGACCCAGTACTTC
CSVEWTSEETQYF
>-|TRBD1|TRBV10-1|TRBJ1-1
TGCGCCAGCAGTGAAAGACAGGGAAGCACTGAAGCTTTCTTT
CASSERQGSTEAFF
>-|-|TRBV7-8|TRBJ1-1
TGTGCCAGCAGCTTAGGGGGAGCCAGAACTGCGGGGACTGAAGCTTTCTTT
CASSLGGARTAGTEAFF
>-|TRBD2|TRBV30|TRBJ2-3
TGTGCCTGGACTAGCGGGGGGGCGAGCACAGATACGCAGTATTTT
CAWTSGGASTDTQYF
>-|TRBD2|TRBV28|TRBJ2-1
TGTGCCAGCAGTTGGAGCGGGAGAGTCCACAATGAGCAGTTCTTC
CASSWSGRVHNEQFF
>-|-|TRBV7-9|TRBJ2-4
TGTGCCAGCAGCTTAGTCCCTTTAGCCAAAAACATTCAGTACTTC
CASSLVPLAKNIQYF
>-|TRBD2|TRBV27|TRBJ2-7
TGTGCCAGCAGTCTACTAGCGGGAGGAACCTACGAGCAGTACTTC
CASSLLAGGTYEQYF
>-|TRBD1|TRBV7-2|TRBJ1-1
TGTGCCAGCAGCCTTACAGGGGAAACTGAAGCTTTCTTT
CASSLTGETEAFF
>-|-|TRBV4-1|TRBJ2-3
TGCGCCAGCAGCCAAGAGGGGATCACAGATACGCAGTATTTT
CASSQEGITDTQYF
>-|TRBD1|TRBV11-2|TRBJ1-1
TGTGCCAGCAGCCGTTCGGGACCGGGACAGATGAACACTGAAGCTTTCTTT
CASSRSGPGQMNTEAFF
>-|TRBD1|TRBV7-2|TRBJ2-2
TGTGCCAGCAGCTTAGCGACAGGGGCGAACACCGGGGAGCTGTTTTTT
CASSLATGANTGELFF
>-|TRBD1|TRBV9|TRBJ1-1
TGTGCCAGCAGCGTAGATCCAGGGGGGTCTGAAGCTTTCTTT
CASSVDPGGSEAFF
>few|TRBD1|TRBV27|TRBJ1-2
TGTGCCAGCAGTCGGGGACAGGGGTATGGCTACACCTTC
CASSRGQGYGYTF
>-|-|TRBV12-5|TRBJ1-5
TGTGCTAGTGGAAGGACGGACGGCAATCAGCCCCAGCATTTT
CASGRTDGNQPQHF
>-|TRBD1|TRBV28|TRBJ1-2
TGTGCCACCTTTGGGACAGGAAGTTCTAACTATGGCTACACCTTC
CATFGTGSSNYGYTF
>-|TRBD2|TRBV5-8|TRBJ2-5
TGTGCCAGCAGCTCGTGGACTAGCGGGATAGTGGAGACCCAGTACTTC
CASSSWTSGIVETQYF
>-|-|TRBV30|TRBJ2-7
TGTGCCTGGAGATTTAACTACGAGCAGTACTTC
CAWRFNYEQYF
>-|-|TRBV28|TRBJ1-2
TGTGCCAGCAGCCCAGGGTTCTATGGCTACACCTTC
CASSPGFYGYTF
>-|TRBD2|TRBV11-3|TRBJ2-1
TGTGCCAGCAGCCCCGGGAGGGAAGGCAATGAGCAGTTCTTC
CASSPGREGNEQFF
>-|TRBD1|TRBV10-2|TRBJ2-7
TGCGCCAGCAGTGAGACCGGGACAGGTACCTACGAGCAGTACTTC
CASSETGTGTYEQYF
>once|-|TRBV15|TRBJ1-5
TGTGCCACGGGGGAAGGGTATAGCAATCAGCCCCAGCATTTT
CATGEGYSNQPQHF
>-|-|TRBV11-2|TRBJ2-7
TGTGCCAGCAGCTTAAATTCAGGGGGGGGGACCTACGAGCAGTACTTC
CASSLNSGGGTYEQYF
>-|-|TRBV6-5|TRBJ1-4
TGTGCCAGCAGAGTCGCCGGGAGGCAAAAACTGTTTTTT
CASRVAGRQKLFF
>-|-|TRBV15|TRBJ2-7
TGTGCCACCAGCAGAGAAAGGGGAGGCTACGAGCAGTACTTC
CATSRERGGYEQYF
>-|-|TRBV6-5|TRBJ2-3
TGTGCCAGCACGTTTGGACGAGGGGATACGCAGTATTTT
CASTFGRGDTQYF